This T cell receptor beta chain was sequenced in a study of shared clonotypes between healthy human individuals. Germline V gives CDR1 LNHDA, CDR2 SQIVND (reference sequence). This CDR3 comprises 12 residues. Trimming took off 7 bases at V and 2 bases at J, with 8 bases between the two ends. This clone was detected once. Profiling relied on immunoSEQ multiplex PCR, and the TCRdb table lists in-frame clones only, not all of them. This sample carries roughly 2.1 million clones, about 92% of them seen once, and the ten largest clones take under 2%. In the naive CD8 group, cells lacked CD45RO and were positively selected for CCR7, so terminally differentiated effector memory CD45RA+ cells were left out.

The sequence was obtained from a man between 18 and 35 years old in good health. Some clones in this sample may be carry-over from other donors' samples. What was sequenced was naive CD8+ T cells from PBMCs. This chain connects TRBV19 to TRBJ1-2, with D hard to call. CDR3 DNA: TGTGCCAGTAAAGGCAGGAACTATGGCTACACCTTC. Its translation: CASKGRNYGYTF.